The source of this T cell receptor (beta chain) is a study of blood T cells in healthy people across ages. V dropped 1 base and J dropped 3 bases, with 13 bases sitting between them. Per germline, CDR1 MNHNS and CDR2 SASEGT. There are 16 residues in the CDR3. No fewer than 7 million PBMCs went into each sample. Per individual sample, total RNA of at least 5.5 micrograms was extracted. Alongside a J-beta primer mix, a sample-barcoded 5' primer served in a second PCR lasting roughly 7 to 11 cycles. Each CDR3 protein gets one entry after TCRdb re-called the 5' RACE reads with MiXCR. The sample includes some 920,000 distinct CDR3 sequences, roughly 50% of them seen just once. As to this clonotype: As yet, its antigen is unknown.

The study, taken as a whole, reports: Samples with more naive T cells showed higher observed beta diversity. Donors of long life had a larger count of naive CD4+ cells and greater diversity than aged donors.

The source of this sequence is a woman aged 60-75 years in good health. Sequences were obtained from blood. This sequence joins TRBV6-1 and TRBJ2-4; D may be TRBD1 (5 bases). The CDR3 DNA is TGTGCCAGCAGTGAAGGCAGGGTGTCGGACAAAAACATTCAGTACTTC. This encodes CASSEGRVSDKNIQYF.